The following is a TCR beta chain sequence with its context. Its target is unknown. These data come from a study of monozygotic twins with inflammatory bowel disease. The length of the CDR3 is 13 residues. Germline V gene sequence: CDR1 MNHEY, CDR2 SVGAGI. Regarding the study as a whole: A reduction in TCRbeta diversity (inverse Simpson) was seen in IBD patients relative to healthy co-twins. Other individuals had fewer clonotypes in common with IBD patients than with healthy twins, especially with disease activity.

Collection of a 2.5 ml blood sample took place per donor. Added by template switching were UMIs that each held a 6-nucleotide sample barcode. From its re-call of the 5' RACE reads, TCRdb lists each CDR3 protein once, without DNA. This listing includes just over 300,000 distinct CDR3 sequences. The chain uses TRBV6-5 and TRBJ2-6. The sample comprised blood. The clonotype comes from a human donor with ulcerative colitis or Crohn's disease, or a healthy co-twin of an affected twin (not recorded which). This CDR3 reads CASSTSGANVLTF.